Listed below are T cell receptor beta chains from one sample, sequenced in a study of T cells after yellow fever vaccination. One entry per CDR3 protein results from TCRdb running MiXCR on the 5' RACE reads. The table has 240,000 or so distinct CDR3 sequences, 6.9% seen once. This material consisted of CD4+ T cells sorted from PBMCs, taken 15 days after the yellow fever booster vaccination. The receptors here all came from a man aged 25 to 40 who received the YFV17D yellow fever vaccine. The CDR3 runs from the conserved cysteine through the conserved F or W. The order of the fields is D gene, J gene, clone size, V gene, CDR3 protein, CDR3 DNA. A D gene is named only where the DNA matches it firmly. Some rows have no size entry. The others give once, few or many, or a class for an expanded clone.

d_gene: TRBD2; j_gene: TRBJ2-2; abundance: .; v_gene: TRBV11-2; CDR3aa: CASSPIGLAGGGNTGELFF; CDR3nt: TGTGCCAGCAGCCCTATCGGGCTAGCGGGAGGGGGGAACACCGGGGAGCTGTTTTTT
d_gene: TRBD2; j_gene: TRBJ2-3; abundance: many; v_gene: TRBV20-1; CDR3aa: CSARFSGRAEDTQYF; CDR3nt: TGCAGTGCTAGATTTAGCGGGAGGGCCGAAGATACGCAGTATTTT
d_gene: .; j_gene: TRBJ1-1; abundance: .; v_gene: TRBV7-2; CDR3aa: CASSLGISGYTEAFF; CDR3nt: TGTGCCAGCAGCTTAGGAATCTCAGGCTACACTGAAGCTTTCTTT
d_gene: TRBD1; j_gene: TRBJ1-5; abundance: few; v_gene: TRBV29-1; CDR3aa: CSVGTGLEPQHF; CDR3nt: TGCAGCGTCGGGACAGGGTTAGAGCCCCAGCATTTT
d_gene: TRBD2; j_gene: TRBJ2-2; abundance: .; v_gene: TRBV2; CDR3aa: CASRTGLAGRTGELFF; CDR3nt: TGTGCCAGCAGAACGGGACTAGCGGGAAGGACCGGGGAGCTGTTTTTT
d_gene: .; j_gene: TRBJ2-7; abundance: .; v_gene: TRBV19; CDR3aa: CASSGLAQPYEQYF; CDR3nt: TGTGCCAGTTCCGGACTGGCCCAACCCTACGAGCAGTACTTC
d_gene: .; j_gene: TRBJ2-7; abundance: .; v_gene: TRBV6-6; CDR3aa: CASSYSENYEQYF; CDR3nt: TGTGCCAGCAGTTACTCGGAGAACTACGAGCAGTACTTC
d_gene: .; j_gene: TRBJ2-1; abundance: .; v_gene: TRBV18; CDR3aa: CASSPFLAEYNEQFF; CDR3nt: TGTGCCAGCTCACCCTTCCTAGCTGAGTACAATGAGCAGTTCTTC
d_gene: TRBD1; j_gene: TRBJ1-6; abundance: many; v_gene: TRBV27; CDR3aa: CASSWDSQNRHNSPLHF; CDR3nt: TGTGCCAGCAGCTGGGACAGCCAAAACCGGCATAATTCACCCCTCCACTTT
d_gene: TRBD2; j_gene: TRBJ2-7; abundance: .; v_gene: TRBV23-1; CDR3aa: CASKASGNIPYYEQYF; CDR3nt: TGCGCCAGCAAAGCTAGCGGAAATATACCATACTACGAGCAGTACTTC
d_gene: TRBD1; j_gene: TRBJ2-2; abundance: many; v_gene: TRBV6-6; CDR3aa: CASGQGAGELFF; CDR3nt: TGTGCCAGTGGGCAGGGGGCCGGGGAGCTGTTTTTT
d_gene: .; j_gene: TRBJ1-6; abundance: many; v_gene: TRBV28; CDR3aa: CAIHKGLDVSYNSPLHF; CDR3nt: TGTGCCATCCACAAAGGCTTGGACGTCTCCTATAATTCACCCCTCCACTTT
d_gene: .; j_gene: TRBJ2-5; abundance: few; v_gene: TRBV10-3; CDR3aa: CASQPGPGETQYF; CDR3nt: TGTGCCTCCCAGCCGGGACCCGGAGAGACCCAGTACTTC
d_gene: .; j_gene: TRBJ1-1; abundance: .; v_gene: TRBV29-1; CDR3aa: CCVASTTGAFF; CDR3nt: TGCTGCGTTGCTTCTACCACGGGGGCTTTCTTT
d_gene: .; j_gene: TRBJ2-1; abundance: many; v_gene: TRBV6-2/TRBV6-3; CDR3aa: CASTNGNEQFF; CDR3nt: TGTGCCAGCACCAACGGGAATGAGCAGTTCTTC
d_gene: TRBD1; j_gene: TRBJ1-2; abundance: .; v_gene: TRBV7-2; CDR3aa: CASSLGTGGYYGYTF; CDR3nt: TGTGCCAGCAGCTTAGGGACAGGGGGCTACTATGGCTACACCTTC